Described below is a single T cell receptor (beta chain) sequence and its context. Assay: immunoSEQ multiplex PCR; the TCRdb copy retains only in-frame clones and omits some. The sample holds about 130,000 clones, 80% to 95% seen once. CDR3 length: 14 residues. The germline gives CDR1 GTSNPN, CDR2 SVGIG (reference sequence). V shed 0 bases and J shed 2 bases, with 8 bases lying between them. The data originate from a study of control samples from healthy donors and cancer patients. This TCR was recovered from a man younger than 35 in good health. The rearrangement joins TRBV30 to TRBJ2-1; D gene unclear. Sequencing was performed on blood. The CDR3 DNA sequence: TGTGCCTGGAGTGTAACCGGAACCTACAATGAGCAGTTCTTC. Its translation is CAWSVTGTYNEQFF.